This TCR beta chain was identified in a study of blood T cell repertoires in COVID-19. Study-wide background: Samples taken during acute and convalescent COVID-19 were collected in the United States, Italy and Spain. The cDNA or gDNA used as material had been derived from T cells, B-cell-depleted T cells, or PBMCs.

Generated by immunoSEQ multiplex PCR, the TCRdb table keeps only in-frame clones and is missing some. The sample consists of around 240,000 clones, approximately 85% of them appearing once. Enrolled through a virtual design, the participants were between about 18 and 100 years of age and came from approximately 25 US areas. This CDR3 comprises 16 residues. This clonotype was obtained from a woman in her fifties or sixties who had recovered from COVID-19. The V gene is TRBV21-1, the J gene TRBJ2-7; TRBD1, the table's D call, lacks a check against the DNA. TRBV21-1 represents a pseudogene. Sequenced material: PBMCs or T cells enriched from blood (not recorded which). The CDR3 sequence: CASSKSRDRFTYEQYF. In DNA, the CDR3 is TGTGCCAGCAGCAAATCCCGGGACAGGTTCACCTACGAGCAGTACTTC.